The T cell receptor beta chain described here comes from a study of blood T cell repertoires in COVID-19 (dated by TCRdb to 2018 to 2021). Background on the whole study: Collaborator samples came from the United States, Italy and Spain and covered acute and convalescent phases of COVID-19. The prospective study material was composed of cDNA or gDNA derived from T cells, B-cell-depleted T cells, or PBMCs. Deeply sampled blood TCRbeta repertoires from subjects exposed to, actively infected with, or recovered from COVID-19 were included in the dataset. The repertoires were made available in a free public database intended to serve as a resource for research on the immune response to SARS-CoV-2. The samples were drawn from two sources: the first 160 participants of the ongoing ImmuneRACE study, and over 950 subjects contributed by 6 global collaborators. The sample metadata nearly always contained a de-identified subject ID, COVID-19 status, age in years and sex. Where HLA class I and class II types were available, the types were taken from metadata supplied by the sample provider, not from assay-based typing. Points the paper makes about the study in general: The quantity of clinical and demographic metadata differed by source and by participant and was supplied without curation.

TCRbeta CDR3 regions were amplified from genomic DNA using the immunoSEQ Assay, a bias-controlled multiplex PCR. The authors' pipeline ran thus. Within the assay, amplification of reference gene primers was used to estimate how many nucleated cells each sample contained. Sequence reads were collapsed and filtered to measure the absolute abundance of every unique TCRbeta CDR3 rearrangement. For each sample, productive Simpson clonality was calculated as the square root of Simpson's diversity index over productive rearrangements. Drawn from immuneACCESS, this table holds only the in-frame rearrangements with V and J called that TCRdb kept. Clones are partly lost; checked studies trace under half to an unresolved V gene and leave the rest unexplained. The DNA gave D and trimming, while V, J and clone size come from that table. The sample table holds approximately 53,000 clones, of which around 90% were seen once. Roughly 2% of the sample rests with the top ten.

Each collaborating institution followed its own protocols to collect whole blood in K2EDTA tubes. For TCRbeta analysis, collaborators shipped samples in one of three forms: frozen whole blood, isolated PBMCs, or DNA extracted from either of those sample types. A single count supports this clone. No cognate antigen has been identified for it. Per-base quality was not reported, and no clone a single base away is much larger than it. Trimming accounts for 6 bases at V and 7 bases at J, while the number of junction bases matched to no gene is 11. The CDR3 runs 14 residues from the cysteine to the phenylalanine. Solely the CDR3 DNA is kept, with 42 bases framed from the first base. The germline V gene encodes CDR1 MNHEY and CDR2 SVGAGI.

Material for sequencing was peripheral blood. The clonotype comes from a human donor in a cohort sampled during active COVID-19. The chain uses TRBV6-5 and TRBJ1-1, and 7 junction bases match TRBD1. The DNA sequence is given as TGTGCCAGCAGGGACTCAGACAGGGTAATTGAAGCTTTCTTT. This translates into CASRDSDRVIEAFF.